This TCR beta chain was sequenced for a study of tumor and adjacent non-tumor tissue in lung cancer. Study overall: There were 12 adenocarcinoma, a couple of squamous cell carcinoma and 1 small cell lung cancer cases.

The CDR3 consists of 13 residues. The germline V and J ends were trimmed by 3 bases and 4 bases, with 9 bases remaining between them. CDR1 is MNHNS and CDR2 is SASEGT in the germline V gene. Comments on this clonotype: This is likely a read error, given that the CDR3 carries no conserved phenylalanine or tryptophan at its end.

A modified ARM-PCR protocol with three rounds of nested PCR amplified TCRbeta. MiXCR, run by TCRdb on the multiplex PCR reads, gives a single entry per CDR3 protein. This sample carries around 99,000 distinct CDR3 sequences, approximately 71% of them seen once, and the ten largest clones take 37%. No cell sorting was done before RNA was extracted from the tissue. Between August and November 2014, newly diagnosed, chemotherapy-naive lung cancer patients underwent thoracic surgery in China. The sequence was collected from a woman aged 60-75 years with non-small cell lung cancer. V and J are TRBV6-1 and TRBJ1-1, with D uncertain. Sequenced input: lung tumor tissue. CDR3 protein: CASSDTDVTEAFY. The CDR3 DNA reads TGTGCCAGCAGTGATACGGACGTCACTGAAGCTTTCTAT.